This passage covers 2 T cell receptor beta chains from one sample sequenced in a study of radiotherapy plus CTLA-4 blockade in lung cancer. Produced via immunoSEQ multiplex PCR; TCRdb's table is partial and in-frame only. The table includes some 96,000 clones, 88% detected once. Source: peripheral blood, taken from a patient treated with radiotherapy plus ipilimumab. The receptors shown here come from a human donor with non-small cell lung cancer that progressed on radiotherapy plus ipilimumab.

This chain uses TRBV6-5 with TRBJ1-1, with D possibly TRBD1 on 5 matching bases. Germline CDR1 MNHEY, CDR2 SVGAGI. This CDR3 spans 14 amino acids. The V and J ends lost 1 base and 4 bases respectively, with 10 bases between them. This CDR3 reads CASSYWGKGTEAFF. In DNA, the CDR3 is TGTGCCAGCAGTTACTGGGGGAAAGGCACTGAAGCTTTCTTT.

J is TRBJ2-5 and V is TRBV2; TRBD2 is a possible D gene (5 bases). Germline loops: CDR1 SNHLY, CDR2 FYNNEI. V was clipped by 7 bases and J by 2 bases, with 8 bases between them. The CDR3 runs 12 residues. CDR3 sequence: CASTSGQETQYF. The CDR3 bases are TGTGCCAGCACGAGCGGACAAGAGACCCAGTACTTC.